The clone carrying this TCR beta chain was recorded once. The data were taken from a study of technical replicates of blood from a handful of donors. Only in-frame clones appear in the TCRdb table, and some are missing; sequencing was by immunoSEQ multiplex PCR. Seen here are about 69,000 clones, around nine tenths observed once, and the top ten hold 4% to 5%. This CDR3 has 16 amino acids. CDR1 and CDR2 from the germline V gene are KGHSH and LQKENI. V shed 5 bases and J 3 bases; nucleotides not matched to a gene: 11. This clonotype was obtained from a human donor in good health. Some clones in this sample may be carry-over from other donors' samples. Input material: PBMCs. This chain links TRBV18 with TRBJ2-3; 7 nucleotides line up with TRBD1. CDR3 residues: CASSTGVYLRTDTQYF. The CDR3 DNA follows: TGTGCCAGCTCAACAGGGGTCTACTTGAGGACAGATACGCAGTATTTT.